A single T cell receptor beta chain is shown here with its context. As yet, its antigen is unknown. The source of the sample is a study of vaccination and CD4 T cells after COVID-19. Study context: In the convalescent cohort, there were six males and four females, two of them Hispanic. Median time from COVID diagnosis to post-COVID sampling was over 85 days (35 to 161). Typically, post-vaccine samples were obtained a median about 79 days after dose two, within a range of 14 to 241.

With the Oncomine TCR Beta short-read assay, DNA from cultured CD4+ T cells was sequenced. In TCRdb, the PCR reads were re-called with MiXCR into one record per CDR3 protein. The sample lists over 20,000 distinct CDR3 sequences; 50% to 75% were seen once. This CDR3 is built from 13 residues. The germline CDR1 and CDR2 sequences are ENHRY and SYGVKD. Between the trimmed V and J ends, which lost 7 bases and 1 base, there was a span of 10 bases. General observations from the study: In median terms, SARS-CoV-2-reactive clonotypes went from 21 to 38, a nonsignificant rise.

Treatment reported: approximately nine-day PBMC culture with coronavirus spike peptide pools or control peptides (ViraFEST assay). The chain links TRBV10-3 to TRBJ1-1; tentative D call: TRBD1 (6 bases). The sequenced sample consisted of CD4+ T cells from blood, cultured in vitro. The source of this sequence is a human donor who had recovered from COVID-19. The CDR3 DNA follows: TGTGCCATCAACAGGACAGCGAACACTGAAGCTTTCTTT. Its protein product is CAINRTANTEAFF.